This T cell receptor beta chain was recovered during a study of early T cells in non-severe SARS-CoV-2 infection. Regarding the study as a whole: Comparison of clonotypes with VDJdb favored anti-spike CD8 responses while missing private and CD4 specificities.

This clonotype was observed many times. Its antigen is as yet unknown. With 0 bases removed from V and 0 bases from J, the gap between germline ends came to 7 bases. Germline-derived CDR1 and CDR2 are SGHRS and YFSETQ. The length of the CDR3 is 14 residues. Individual cDNA molecules received unique molecular identifiers during library preparation. TCRdb passed the 5' RACE reads through MiXCR, listing each CDR3 protein once. Of 46,000 or so distinct CDR3 sequences in the sample, 4% to 4.5% were seen once. Sequencing was carried out using whole blood. This sequence originates from an adult who was a healthcare worker with PCR-confirmed SARS-CoV-2 infection or an uninfected control (not recorded which). The chain carries TRBV5-1 and TRBJ2-7; D unresolved. The CDR3 region has the DNA TGCGCCAGCAGCTTGGACAACCTCTCCTACGAGCAGTACTTC. Residues: CASSLDNLSYEQYF.